This is a list of T cell receptor beta chains from one sample in a study of cytomegalovirus exposure and HLA in healthy donors. Clones were sequenced by immunoSEQ multiplex PCR, and TCRdb holds only the in-frame ones, with some missing. The table has approximately 140,000 clones, roughly 73% seen once. Sequencing used PBMCs. Receptor source: a female donor in good health and CMV-seronegative. CDR3s include the opening cysteine and the closing phenylalanine or tryptophan. The order of the fields is clone size, J gene, V gene, D gene, CDR3 protein, CDR3 DNA. D genes are given only for firm matches. For some rows the clone size is stated as once, few or many, or as a class when expanded; others skip it.

. | TRBJ1-6 | TRBV29-1 | . | CSARQDYNSPLHF | TGCAGCGCCCGACAGGACTATAATTCACCCCTCCACTTT
. | TRBJ2-5 | TRBV5-6 | TRBD1 | CASSPVGQGAGEQYF | TGTGCCAGCAGCCCCGTTGGACAGGGGGCTGGGGAGCAGTACTTC
few | TRBJ1-5 | TRBV28 | . | CASSPPGYSNQPQHF | TGTGCCAGCAGTCCTCCAGGGTATAGCAATCAGCCCCAGCATTTT
. | TRBJ2-5 | TRBV18 | . | CASSPRTPSYQETQYF | TGTGCCAGCTCACCCCGGACACCTTCGTACCAAGAGACCCAGTACTTC
. | TRBJ2-1 | TRBV5-5 | TRBD2 | CASSLELAGIYNEQFF | TGTGCCAGCAGCTTGGAACTAGCGGGGATATACAATGAGCAGTTCTTC
few | TRBJ2-2 | TRBV5-4 | TRBD2 | CASRTGLAGGNTGELFF | TGTGCCAGCAGGACGGGACTAGCGGGGGGGAACACCGGGGAGCTGTTTTTT
once | TRBJ2-7 | TRBV9 | TRBD2 | CASSVGLAGGLYEQYF | TGTGCCAGCAGCGTAGGGCTTGCGGGGGGGCTCTACGAGCAGTACTTC
. | TRBJ2-7 | TRBV6-1 | . | CASRAGVYEQYF | TGTGCCAGCAGAGCAGGGGTCTACGAGCAGTACTTC
. | TRBJ1-2 | TRBV11-2 | . | CASSLDRRFGYGYTF | TGTGCCAGCAGCTTAGATCGGAGATTTGGCTATGGCTACACCTTC
. | TRBJ2-3 | TRBV5-1 | . | CASSLESGHAGDTQYF | TGCGCCAGCAGCTTGGAGAGCGGCCACGCGGGAGATACGCAGTATTTT
. | TRBJ1-2 | TRBV6-1 | TRBD1 | CASSALGGQGNYGYTF | TGTGCCAGCAGTGCCCTGGGGGGACAGGGGAACTATGGCTACACCTTC
. | TRBJ1-1 | TRBV10-3 | TRBD1 | CAIRPGQDTEAFF | TGTGCCATCAGACCGGGACAGGACACTGAAGCTTTCTTT
. | TRBJ2-7 | TRBV29-1 | TRBD1 | CSGGRDRDEQYF | TGCAGCGGTGGTCGGGACAGGGACGAGCAGTACTTC
. | TRBJ2-1 | TRBV27 | . | CASSSGQFSQFF | TGTGCCAGCAGTTCAGGACAATTTTCGCAGTTCTTC
. | TRBJ1-1 | TRBV5-6 | . | CASSLYVNTEAFF | TGTGCCAGCAGCTTGTATGTGAACACTGAAGCTTTCTTT
. | TRBJ1-1 | TRBV4-2 | . | CASSQGFTVEAFF | TGTGCCAGCAGCCAAGGCTTCACAGTTGAAGCTTTCTTT
once | TRBJ2-1 | TRBV7-9 | . | CASKEAETYNEQFF | TGTGCCAGTAAGGAAGCGGAAACCTACAATGAGCAGTTCTTC
once | TRBJ2-3 | TRBV7-3 | . | CASSLGLDRLTDTQYF | TGTGCCAGCAGCTTAGGATTAGACAGACTCACAGATACGCAGTATTTT
. | TRBJ2-2 | TRBV14 | . | CASSQGRAYTGELFF | TGTGCCAGCAGCCAAGGGAGGGCGTACACCGGGGAGCTGTTTTTT
. | TRBJ1-2 | TRBV29-1 | . | CSVEGGGGYTF | TGCAGCGTTGAAGGAGGTGGTGGCTACACCTTC
. | TRBJ1-1 | TRBV27 | . | CASGRGGTNTEAFF | TGTGCCAGCGGTCGGGGGGGCACGAACACTGAAGCTTTCTTT
few | TRBJ2-7 | TRBV5-4 | . | CASSLAGYYEQYF | TGTGCCAGCAGCTTGGCGGGTTACTACGAGCAGTACTTC
few | TRBJ1-5 | TRBV6-1 | . | CASSQEGGNQPQHF | TGTGCCAGCAGCCAGGAAGGTGGCAATCAGCCCCAGCATTTT
. | TRBJ1-1 | TRBV10-1 | . | CASRANPGGEGNTEAFF | TGCGCCAGCAGGGCGAATCCAGGCGGTGAGGGGAACACTGAAGCTTTCTTT
. | TRBJ2-3 | TRBV19 | TRBD2 | CASSILAASTDTQYF | TGTGCCAGTAGTATCCTAGCGGCTAGCACAGATACGCAGTATTTT
. | TRBJ1-1 | TRBV27 | . | CASSLAGRGTEAFF | TGTGCCAGCAGTTTGGCAGGGAGGGGCACTGAAGCTTTCTTT
. | TRBJ1-1 | TRBV7-9 | . | CASSLEADREAFF | TGTGCCAGCAGCTTAGAAGCGGACCGAGAAGCTTTCTTT
. | TRBJ2-3 | TRBV30 | TRBD2 | CAWSVQAGVRDTQYF | TGTGCCTGGAGTGTACAAGCGGGAGTGCGAGATACGCAGTATTTT
. | TRBJ1-2 | TRBV6-5 | TRBD1 | CASRRDRGYGYTF | TGTGCCAGCAGACGGGACAGGGGCTATGGCTACACCTTC
. | TRBJ1-2 | TRBV15 | TRBD1 | CATSRDRGQGAYYTF | TGTGCCACCAGCAGAGATAGAGGACAGGGGGCCTACTACACCTTC
. | TRBJ2-3 | TRBV7-9 | TRBD2 | CASSSSPLAGRTDTQYF | TGTGCCAGCAGCTCCAGCCCTCTAGCGGGAAGAACAGATACGCAGTATTTT
once | TRBJ1-2 | TRBV11-2 | . | CASSFDFRGLQSSNYGYTF | TGTGCCAGCAGCTTCGATTTTAGGGGCCTACAGAGCTCTAACTATGGCTACACCTTC
. | TRBJ1-2 | TRBV14 | . | CASSQAGYSYGYTF | TGTGCCAGCAGCCAAGCAGGATACTCCTATGGCTACACCTTC
. | TRBJ2-1 | TRBV28 | . | CASSLQAPRGNEQFF | TGTGCCAGCAGTTTGCAAGCCCCCCGGGGCAATGAGCAGTTCTTC
. | TRBJ1-6 | TRBV6-1 | . | CASRPTGFTPLHF | TGTGCCAGCAGACCGACGGGTTTCACACCCCTCCACTTT
. | TRBJ2-7 | TRBV7-6 | . | CASSLGGRAYEQYF | TGTGCCAGCAGCTTAGGCGGGCGGGCCTACGAGCAGTACTTC
few | TRBJ1-2 | TRBV6-5 | . | CASRQNTYGYTF | TGTGCCAGCAGGCAGAACACCTATGGCTACACCTTC
. | TRBJ2-5 | TRBV19 | TRBD1 | CASSRDSETQYF | TGTGCCAGTAGCCGGGACAGCGAGACCCAGTACTTC
. | TRBJ2-2 | TRBV19 | . | CASSIIMASTGELFF | TGTGCCAGTAGTATTATTATGGCCTCCACCGGGGAGCTGTTTTTT
. | TRBJ1-2 | TRBV29-1 | . | CSVVGEYGYTF | TGCAGCGTTGTAGGAGAGTATGGCTACACCTTC
few | TRBJ2-4 | TRBV5-1 | . | CASSAGTLTLENIQYF | TGCGCCAGCAGCGCTGGGACACTTACTTTGGAAAACATTCAGTACTTC
few | TRBJ2-3 | TRBV2 | TRBD2 | CASRATSGGALGTDTQYF | TGTGCCAGCAGAGCCACTAGCGGGGGGGCCCTCGGCACAGATACGCAGTATTTT
. | TRBJ1-2 | TRBV5-8 | TRBD1 | CASSSNLQGAAYGYTF | TGTGCCAGCAGCTCGAATTTACAGGGGGCTGCCTATGGCTACACCTTC
many | TRBJ1-1 | TRBV4-1 | . | CASSLYLNTEAFF | TGCGCCAGCAGCCTCTACTTGAACACTGAAGCTTTCTTT
. | TRBJ2-1 | TRBV30 | TRBD2 | CAWRGLAGGPGTYNEQFF | TGTGCCTGGAGGGGACTAGCGGGAGGGCCCGGGACCTACAATGAGCAGTTCTTC
. | TRBJ1-1 | TRBV11-3 | . | CASSLPVGTEAFF | TGTGCCAGCAGCTTACCCGTCGGCACTGAAGCTTTCTTT
. | TRBJ2-1 | TRBV27 | TRBD1 | CASTGQTNNEQFF | TGTGCCTCAACGGGACAGACCAACAATGAGCAGTTCTTC
. | TRBJ2-5 | TRBV19 | . | CASSGSGRTQYF | TGTGCCAGTAGCGGGAGTGGAAGGACCCAGTACTTC
. | TRBJ2-7 | TRBV5-6 | TRBD2 | CASSLRTSGNEQYF | TGTGCCAGCAGCTTAAGGACTAGCGGTAACGAGCAGTACTTC
. | TRBJ1-1 | TRBV6-5 | . | CASSYEDRGTEAFF | TGTGCCAGCAGTTACGAGGACAGAGGGACTGAAGCTTTCTTT